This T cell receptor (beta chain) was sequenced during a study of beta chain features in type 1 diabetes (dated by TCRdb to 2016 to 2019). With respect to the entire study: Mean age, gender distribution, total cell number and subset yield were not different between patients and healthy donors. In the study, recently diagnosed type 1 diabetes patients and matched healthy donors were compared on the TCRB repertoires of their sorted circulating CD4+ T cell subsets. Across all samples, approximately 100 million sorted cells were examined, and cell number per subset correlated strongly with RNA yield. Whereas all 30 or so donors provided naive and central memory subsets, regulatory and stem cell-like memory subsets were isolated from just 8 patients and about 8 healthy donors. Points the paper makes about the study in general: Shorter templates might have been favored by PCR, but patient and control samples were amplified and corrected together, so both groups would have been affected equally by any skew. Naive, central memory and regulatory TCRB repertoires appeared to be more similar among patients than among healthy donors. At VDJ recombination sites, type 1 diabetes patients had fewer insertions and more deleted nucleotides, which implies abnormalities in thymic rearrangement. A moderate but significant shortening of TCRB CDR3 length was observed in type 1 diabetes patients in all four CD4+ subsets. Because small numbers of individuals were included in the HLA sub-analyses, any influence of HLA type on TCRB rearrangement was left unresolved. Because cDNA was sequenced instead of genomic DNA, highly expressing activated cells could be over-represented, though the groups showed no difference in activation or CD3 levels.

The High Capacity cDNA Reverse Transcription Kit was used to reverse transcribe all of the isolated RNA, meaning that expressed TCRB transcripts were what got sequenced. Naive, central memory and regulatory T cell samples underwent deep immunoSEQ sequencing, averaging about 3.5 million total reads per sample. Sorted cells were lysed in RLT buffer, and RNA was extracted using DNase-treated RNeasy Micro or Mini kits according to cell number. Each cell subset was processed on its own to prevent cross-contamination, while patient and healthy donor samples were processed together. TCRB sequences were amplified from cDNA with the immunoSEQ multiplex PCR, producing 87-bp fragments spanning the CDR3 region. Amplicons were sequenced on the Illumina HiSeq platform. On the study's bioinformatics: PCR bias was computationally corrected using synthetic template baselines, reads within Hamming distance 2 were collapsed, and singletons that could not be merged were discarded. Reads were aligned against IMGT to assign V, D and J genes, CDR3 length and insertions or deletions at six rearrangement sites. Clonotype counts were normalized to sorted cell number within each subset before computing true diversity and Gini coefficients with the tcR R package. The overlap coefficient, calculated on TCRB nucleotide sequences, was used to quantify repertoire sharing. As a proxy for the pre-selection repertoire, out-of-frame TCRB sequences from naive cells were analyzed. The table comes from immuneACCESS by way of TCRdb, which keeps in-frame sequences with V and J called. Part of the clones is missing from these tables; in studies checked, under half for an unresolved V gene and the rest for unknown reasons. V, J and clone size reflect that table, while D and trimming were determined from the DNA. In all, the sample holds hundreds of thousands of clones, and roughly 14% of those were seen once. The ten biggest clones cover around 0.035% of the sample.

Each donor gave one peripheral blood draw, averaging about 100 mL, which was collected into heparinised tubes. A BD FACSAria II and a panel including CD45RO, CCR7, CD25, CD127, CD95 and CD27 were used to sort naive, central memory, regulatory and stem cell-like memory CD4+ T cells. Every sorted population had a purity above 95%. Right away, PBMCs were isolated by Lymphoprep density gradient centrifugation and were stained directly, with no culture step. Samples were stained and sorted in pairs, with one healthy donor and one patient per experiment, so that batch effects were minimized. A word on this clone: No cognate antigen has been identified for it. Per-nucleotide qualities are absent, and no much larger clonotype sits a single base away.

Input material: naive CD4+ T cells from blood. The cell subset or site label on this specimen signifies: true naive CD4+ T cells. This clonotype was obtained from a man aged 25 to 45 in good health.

The DNA sequence reads TGTGCCAGCAGCCTGGGACTAGCGACAGAGACCCAGTACTTC. This codes for CASSLGLATETQYF. The sequence is built from TRBV5-4 and TRBJ2-5; 10 bases in the junction line up with TRBD2. The CDR3 numbers 14 residues from cysteine through phenylalanine. Only CDR3 DNA is held: 42 bases, read in frame from base 1. The germline V gene (reference sequence) sets CDR1 to SGHNT and CDR2 to YYREEE. Unmatched junction bases come to 4, with V trimmed by 4 bases and J by 4 bases.